The 10 T cell receptor beta chains given below trace back to one sample, sequenced in a study of cytomegalovirus exposure and HLA in healthy donors. Both 60 Vbeta primers and 13 Jbeta primers went into the PCR. Clones were sequenced by immunoSEQ multiplex PCR, and TCRdb holds only the in-frame ones, with some missing. The sample carries just under 150,000 clones, around 80% recorded once. Sequenced sample: PBMCs. Receptors originate from a woman younger than 45 in good health and CMV-seronegative.

The rearrangement links TRBV19 to TRBJ1-1; TRBD1 matches at 8 bases. From germline, CDR1 is LNHDA and CDR2 SQIVND (reference sequence). V shed 10 bases and J 3 bases; nucleotides not matched to a gene: 4. The CDR3 totals 12 residues. CDR3 sequence: CATIQGDTEAFF. The CDR3 bases are TGTGCCACCATACAGGGGGACACTGAAGCTTTCTTT. The variable domain in full, completed from reference TRBV19 and TRBJ1-1, reads DGGITQSPKYLFRKEGQNVTLSCEQNLNHDAMYWYRQDPGQGLRLIYYSQIVNDFQKGDIAEGYSVSREKKESFPLTVTSAQKNPTAFYLCATIQGDTEAFFGQGTRLTVV.

The chain couples TRBV25-1 to TRBJ1-4; no reliable D call. V lost 1 base and J 5 bases, leaving 8 bases between the germline ends. The CDR3 contains 14 residues. Germline CDR1 MGHDK, CDR2 SYGVNS. The DNA of the CDR3 is TGTGCCAGCAGTGAATGGAGGAACAATGAAAAACTGTTTTTT. Protein product: CASSEWRNNEKLFF.

The CDR3 sequence: CASSEWASASEVNEQFF. The CDR3 bases are TGTGCCAGCAGTGAATGGGCTAGCGCTTCCGAGGTCAATGAGCAGTTCTTC. The chain uses TRBV25-1 and TRBJ2-1; D is perhaps TRBD2 (6 bases). The V gene lost 1 base and the J gene lost 6 bases, with 19 bases spanning the gap. Germline CDR1 and CDR2: MGHDK and SYGVNS. This CDR3 comprises 17 residues.

The rearrangement links TRBV7-8 to TRBJ1-1, with TRBD1 identical over 7 bases. From germline, CDR1 is SGHVS and CDR2 FQNEAQ. J was trimmed by 1 base and V by 4 bases; bases with no gene match: 9. This CDR3 comprises 16 residues. CDR3 sequence reads: CASSSEGRTGNTEAFF. CDR3 bases: TGTGCCAGCAGCTCCGAAGGGCGGACAGGGAACACTGAAGCTTTCTTT.

The chain uses TRBV27 and TRBJ1-5; possibly TRBD1 for D (5 bases). Germline loops: CDR1 MNHEY, CDR2 SMNVEV (reference sequence). The CDR3 has 14 residues. Trimming took 3 bases from V and 4 from J, leaving 10 bases between them. CDR3 amino acids: CASSFRQTNQPQHF. The CDR3 DNA sequence: TGTGCCAGCAGTTTTCGACAGACGAATCAGCCCCAGCATTTT.

With regard to this clone: A junction boundary mismatches the germline segment, possibly from a read error. The same CDR3 can be traced to other DNA sequences in this sample. The chain links TRBV5-1 to TRBJ1-1; tentative D call: TRBD1 (5 bases). The CDR3 contains 15 residues. Per germline, CDR1 SGHRS and CDR2 YFSETQ. CDR3 amino acids: CASSLDSTMNTEAFF. The DNA for the CDR3 is TGCGCCAGCAGCTTAGACAGTACAATGAACACTGAAGCTTTCTTC.

This chain uses TRBV9 with TRBJ2-3; 9 bases fit TRBD2. CDR3 length equals 18 residues. CDR1 SGDLS and CDR2 YYNGEE come from the germline V gene. V lost 4 bases and J lost 3; bases outside the gene matches: 15. The CDR3 protein is CASSTYGRGGGPTDTQYF. The CDR3 DNA is TGTGCCAGCAGCACCTACGGTCGCGGGGGGGGGCCAACAGATACGCAGTATTTT.

This clone has just a few counts. CDR3 bases: TGTGCCAGCAGCTTAGCCGGGACAGGTACTCACGAGCAGTACTTC. Its translation: CASSLAGTGTHEQYF. This chain connects TRBV5-6 to TRBJ2-7, with 8 bases that match TRBD1. CDR1 and CDR2 from the germline V gene are SGHDT and YYEEEE. The trim removed 2 bases at V and 5 bases at J, leaving 9 bases unmatched. The CDR3 sequence is 15 residues long.

The V and J genes are TRBV5-1 and TRBJ1-4; D remains ambiguous. V was clipped by 4 bases and J by 8 bases, with 12 bases between them. The CDR3 covers 13 residues. Looked up from germline, CDR1 is SGHRS and CDR2 is YFSETQ. DNA for the CDR3: TGCGCCAGCAGCAACTCTCCCGAAGAAAAACTGTTTTTT. This translates into CASSNSPEEKLFF.

The chain is built from TRBV4-1 and TRBJ1-2, with TRBD1 matching over 9 bases. The CDR3 is made up of 14 amino acids. The germline CDR1 and CDR2 sequences are MGHRA and YSYEKL. The ends lost 6 bases at V and 7 bases at J; junction bases unmatched: 9. The CDR3: CASRPGTGQGGYTF. The CDR3 nucleotides are TGCGCCAGCAGGCCCGGGACAGGGCAAGGTGGCTACACCTTC.